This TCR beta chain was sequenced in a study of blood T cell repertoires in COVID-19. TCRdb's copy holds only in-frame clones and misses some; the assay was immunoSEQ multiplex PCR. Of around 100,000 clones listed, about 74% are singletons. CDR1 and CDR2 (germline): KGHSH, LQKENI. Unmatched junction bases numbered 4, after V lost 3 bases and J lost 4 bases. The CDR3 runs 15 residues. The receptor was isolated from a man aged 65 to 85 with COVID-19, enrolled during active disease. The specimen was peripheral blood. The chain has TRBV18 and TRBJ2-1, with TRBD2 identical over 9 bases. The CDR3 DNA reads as TGTGCCAGCTCACCTATGACTAGCGGTTACAATGAGCAGTTCTTC. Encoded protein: CASSPMTSGYNEQFF.